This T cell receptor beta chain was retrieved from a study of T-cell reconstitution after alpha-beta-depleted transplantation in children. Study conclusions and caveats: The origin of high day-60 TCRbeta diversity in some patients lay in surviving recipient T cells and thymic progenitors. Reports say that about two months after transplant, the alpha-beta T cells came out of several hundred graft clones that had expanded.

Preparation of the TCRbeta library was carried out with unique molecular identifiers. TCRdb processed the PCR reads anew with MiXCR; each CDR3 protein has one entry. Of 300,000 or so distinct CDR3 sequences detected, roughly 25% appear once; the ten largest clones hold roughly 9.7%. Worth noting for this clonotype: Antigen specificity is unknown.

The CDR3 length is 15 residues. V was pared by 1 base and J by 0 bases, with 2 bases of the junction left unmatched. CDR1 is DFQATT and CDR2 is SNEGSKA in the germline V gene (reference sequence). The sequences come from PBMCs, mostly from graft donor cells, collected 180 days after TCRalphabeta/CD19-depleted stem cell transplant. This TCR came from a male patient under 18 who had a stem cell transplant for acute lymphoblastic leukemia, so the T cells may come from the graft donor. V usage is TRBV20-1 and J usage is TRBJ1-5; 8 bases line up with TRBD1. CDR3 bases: TGCAGTGCTAGAGGCACAGGGGGTAGCAATCAGCCCCAGCATTTT. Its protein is CSARGTGGSNQPQHF.